What follows are 32 T cell receptor beta chains derived from one specimen sequenced in a study of blood T cell repertoires in COVID-19 (dated by TCRdb to 2018 to 2020). The library was produced with the immunoSEQ multiplex PCR assay. In TCRdb, the immuneACCESS table is reduced to in-frame sequences with V and J assigned. These tables do not hold every clone; where another copy was compared, an unresolved V gene accounts for under half, and the others remain unexplained. Across this sample there are roughly 87,000 clones, with about nine tenths seen only once. The ten largest clones take up approximately 0.5% of the sample. The specimen was peripheral blood. These receptors originate from a man in his fifties or sixties with acute or convalescent COVID-19.

J is TRBJ2-5 and V is TRBV5-1; D ambiguous. This CDR3 contains 13 residues. CDR1 is SGHRS and CDR2 is YFSETQ in the germline V gene. Trimming left V 0 bases short and J 2 bases short, with 5 bases between. The CDR3 DNA is TGCGCCAGCAGCTTGGCAGTTCAAGAGACCCAGTACTTC. This translates into CASSLAVQETQYF.

This chain links TRBV19 with TRBJ2-1; possibly TRBD2 for D (5 bases). V lost 2 bases and J 9 bases, leaving 14 bases between the germline ends. Germline CDR1 and CDR2: LNHDA and SQIVND (reference sequence). CDR3 size: 14 residues. As DNA, the CDR3 is TGTGCCAGTAGTATAACGACGGGGTCGGCTGAGCAGTTCTTC. Protein product: CASSITTGSAEQFF.

The V call is TRBV5-5, the J call TRBJ1-2, with no clear D. V lost 0 bases and J lost 4, with 10 bases in between. Germline V gene sequence: CDR1 SGHKS, CDR2 YYEKEE (reference sequence). CDR3 length: 14 residues. The CDR3 DNA reads TGTGCCAGCAGCTTGGCGGGCGGGCGCTATGGCTACACCTTC. Its translation: CASSLAGGRYGYTF.

The V call is TRBV6-4, the J call TRBJ2-1; D is perhaps TRBD2 (6 bases). V lost 3 bases to trimming and J lost 5 bases, with 8 bases between them. Germline CDR1 reads MRHNA; CDR2 reads SNTAGT. This CDR3 comprises 13 residues. The CDR3 DNA reads TGTGCCAGCAGTGATGCGGGAAACAATGAGCAGTTCTTC. Translation: CASSDAGNNEQFF.

This rearrangement joins TRBV19 to TRBJ2-7; perhaps TRBD2 as D (6 bases). V shed 7 bases and J shed 2 bases, with 18 bases lying between them. The CDR3 length is 15 residues. Germline-derived CDR1 and CDR2 are LNHDA and SQIVND (reference sequence). CDR3 in amino acids: CASTPRRDQAYEQYF. The CDR3 DNA reads TGTGCCAGTACCCCTCGGCGGGACCAAGCCTACGAGCAGTACTTC.

This rearrangement joins TRBV12-3 or TRBV12-4 to TRBJ2-2; D is ambiguous. The germline V and J ends were trimmed by 6 bases and 5 bases, with 7 bases remaining between them. This CDR3 has 12 amino acids. CDR3 protein: CASSPRTGELFF. Written as DNA, the CDR3 is TGTGCCAGCAGCCCCCGTACCGGGGAGCTGTTTTTT.

V is TRBV29-1 and J is TRBJ1-1; D ambiguous. The CDR3 runs 14 residues. Germline V lookup: CDR1 SQVTM, CDR2 ANQGSEA. The V end lost 3 bases, the J end lost 2 bases, and 13 bases lay between the germline ends. CDR3 DNA sequence: TGCAGCGTTGATTACCCGGGAATCAACACTGAAGCTTTCTTT. This sequence encodes CSVDYPGINTEAFF.

The chain couples TRBV7-3 to TRBJ2-3, with 11 bases fitting TRBD2. Trimming removed 5 bases from V and 1 base from J; junction bases left unmatched: 2. The CDR3 is 15 residues long. The germline V gene has CDR1 SGHTA and CDR2 FQGTGA. CDR3 nucleotide sequence: TGTGCCAGCAGCGGGGGACTAGCGGGCACAGATACGCAGTATTTT. Translated: CASSGGLAGTDTQYF.

This clone was detected a few times. The chain employs TRBV27 and TRBJ2-7, with 7 bases matching TRBD1. The CDR3 runs 15 residues. Germline CDR1 reads MNHEY; CDR2 reads SMNVEV (reference sequence). Trimming cost V 4 bases and J 1 base; bases outside gene matches: 7. CDR3 nucleotide sequence: TGTGCCAGCAGTTCCAGGACAGGATGGTCCTACGAGCAGTACTTC. As protein: CASSSRTGWSYEQYF.

This chain uses TRBV2 with TRBJ2-7; D gene unclear. This CDR3 has 14 residues. V was shortened by 4 bases and J by 2 bases, with 12 bases between the two germline ends. Germline V lookup: CDR1 SNHLY, CDR2 FYNNEI. The CDR3 DNA is TGTGCCAGCAGTGTTGGGCCTCCAACCTACGAGCAGTACTTC. Its translation is CASSVGPPTYEQYF.

The chain combines TRBV5-1 with TRBJ2-3; possibly TRBD2 for D (5 bases). V lost 0 bases to trimming and J lost 2 bases, with 7 bases between them. The CDR3 contains 14 residues. Germline CDR1 SGHRS, CDR2 YFSETQ. The CDR3 nucleotides are TGCGCCAGCAGCTTGGGTAGCGCCACAGATACGCAGTATTTT. Translation: CASSLGSATDTQYF. The full variable domain, rest sourced from reference TRBV5-1 and TRBJ2-3, is KAGVTQTPRYLIKTRGQQVTLSCSPISGHRSVSWYQQTPGQGLQFLFEYFSETQRNKGNFPGRFSGRQFSNSRSEMNVSTLELGDSALYLCASSLGSATDTQYFGPGTRLTVL.

The V call is TRBV15, the J call TRBJ2-1; D perhaps matches TRBD1 (6 bases). The V end lost 0 bases, the J end lost 6 bases, and 15 bases lay between the germline ends. Germline CDR1 is LNHNV and CDR2 is YYDKDF (reference sequence). This CDR3 spans 16 amino acids. CDR3 sequence reads: CATSRDLGGATNEQFF. The CDR3, as DNA: TGTGCCACCAGCAGAGATCTTGGGGGCGCTACCAATGAGCAGTTCTTC.

J is TRBJ1-1 and V is TRBV11-2; D is ambiguous. The CDR3 loop spans 13 amino acids. Trimming shortened V by 0 bases and J by 2 bases, and 4 bases separated the two germline ends. From germline, CDR1 is SGHAT and CDR2 FQNNGV. CDR3 residues: CASSLDRNTEAFF. As DNA, the CDR3 is TGTGCCAGCAGCTTAGACAGAAACACTGAAGCTTTCTTT. The entire variable domain, with the rest obtained from reference TRBV11-2 and TRBJ1-1, is as follows: EAGVAQSPRYKIIEKRQSVAFWCNPISGHATLYWYQQILGQGPKLLIQFQNNGVVDDSQLPKDRFSAERLKGVDSTLKIQPAKLEDSAVYLCASSLDRNTEAFFGQGTRLTVV.

The chain uses TRBV19 and TRBJ2-5, with TRBD1 as a possible D gene (5 bases). In germline, CDR1 is LNHDA, CDR2 SQIVND (reference sequence). Trimming removed 1 base from V and 10 bases from J, with 13 bases in between. The CDR3 has 13 amino acids. The CDR3: CASSIGTRSNQYF. The CDR3 DNA sequence: TGTGCCAGTAGTATAGGGACACGCTCTAACCAGTACTTC.

This clone was recorded a few times. The CDR3 spells CASSRLRRASGGGDTQYF. DNA of the CDR3: TGTGCCAGCAGCCGCCTACGTAGGGCTAGCGGGGGTGGAGATACGCAGTATTTT. The V gene is TRBV3-1 (or the pseudogene TRBV3-2), the J gene TRBJ2-3, with 10 positions matching TRBD2. Trimming cost V 4 bases and J 5 bases; bases outside gene matches: 15. Germline V CDR1 and CDR2: LGHDT, YNNKEL (reference sequence). The CDR3 sequence is 18 residues long.

This chain uses TRBV5-1 with TRBJ1-1; 7 bases are shared with TRBD1. The CDR3 contains 14 residues. J lost 3 bases, V lost 4 bases, and 6 bases had no gene match. The germline CDR1 and CDR2 sequences are SGHRS and YFSETQ. The CDR3 is CASSQGRGYTEAFF. The CDR3, as DNA: TGCGCCAGCAGCCAGGGCAGGGGGTACACTGAAGCTTTCTTT.

This rearrangement joins TRBV29-1 to TRBJ1-1; 8 bases line up with TRBD1. The ends lost 3 bases at V and 1 base at J; junction bases unmatched: 22. CDR1 is SQVTM, CDR2 ANQGSEA, per germline. The CDR3 length is 20 residues. This CDR3 is CSVDKVTVPGQGQRNTEAFF. DNA of the CDR3: TGCAGCGTTGATAAGGTTACCGTTCCCGGACAGGGTCAGCGGAACACTGAAGCTTTCTTT.

CDR3 sequence reads: CASSSTGGNQPQHF. The CDR3 coding sequence is TGTGCCAGCAGCTCGACAGGGGGGAATCAGCCCCAGCATTTT. V is TRBV7-8 and J is TRBJ1-5; 9 nucleotides agree with TRBD1. Germline CDR1 and CDR2: SGHVS and FQNEAQ. CDR3 size: 14 residues. The J segment lost 4 bases and the V segment lost 4 bases, leaving 2 bases of the junction unmatched.

Here the CDR3 reads CATRVGDTEAFF. In nucleotides, the CDR3 is TGTGCCACCAGGGTAGGGGACACTGAAGCTTTCTTT. This rearrangement joins TRBV10-3 to TRBJ1-1, with D perhaps TRBD1 (5 bases). The V gene lost 10 bases and the J gene lost 3 bases, with 12 bases spanning the gap. CDR3 size: 12 residues. Germline loops: CDR1 ENHRY, CDR2 SYGVKD.

V and J are TRBV25-1 and TRBJ2-7; weak D call: TRBD1 (5 bases). Deletions cut 6 bases from V and 2 bases from J, with 11 bases between. Germline CDR1 and CDR2: MGHDK and SYGVNS. This CDR3 has 13 residues. The CDR3 reads CASRTAGTYEQYF. CDR3 DNA sequence: TGTGCCAGCAGAACGGCAGGGACCTACGAGCAGTACTTC.

This clone was observed a handful of times. V and J are TRBV2 and TRBJ1-5; D may be TRBD1 (5 bases). V lost 2 bases and J lost 2, with 10 bases in between. Germline assignment: CDR1 SNHLY and CDR2 FYNNEI. This CDR3 comprises 15 residues. The CDR3 DNA sequence: TGTGCCAGCAGTGAACAGGGTGGCGGCAATCAGCCCCAGCATTTT. This translates into CASSEQGGGNQPQHF.

The V gene is TRBV11-2, the J gene TRBJ2-2; 7 bases align to TRBD1. The germline V gene encodes CDR1 SGHAT and CDR2 FQNNGV. The ends lost 1 base at V and 1 base at J; junction bases unmatched: 0. The CDR3 is made up of 15 amino acids. In DNA, the CDR3 is TGTGCCAGCAGCTTAGGGACAGGGAACACCGGGGAGCTGTTTTTT. This gives the protein CASSLGTGNTGELFF.

This chain uses TRBV18 with TRBJ2-4; 9 bases are shared with TRBD1. With 2 bases clipped from V and 2 bases from J, the junction kept 4 bases outside the gene matches. This CDR3 region has 16 residues. Germline loops: CDR1 KGHSH, CDR2 LQKENI. CDR3 loop: CASSPGTGRTKNIQYF. The CDR3 nucleotides read TGTGCCAGCTCACCAGGGACAGGGAGGACCAAAAACATTCAGTACTTC. The full variable domain, with the rest looked up from reference TRBV18 and TRBJ2-4, is NAGVMQNPRHLVRRRGQEARLRCSPMKGHSHVYWYRQLPEEGLKFMVYLQKENIIDESGMPKERFSAEFPKEGPSILRIQQVVRGDSAAYFCASSPGTGRTKNIQYFGAGTRLSVL.

The rearrangement joins TRBV9 to TRBJ1-4; D is possibly TRBD1 (5 bases). The ends were cut back, 0 bases at V and 8 bases at J, with 14 bases in the middle. This CDR3 comprises 15 residues. CDR1 and CDR2 from the germline V gene are SGDLS and YYNGEE. CDR3 in amino acids: CASSVGGGAGEKLFF. CDR3 sequence (DNA): TGTGCCAGCAGCGTAGGAGGCGGGGCAGGGGAAAAACTGTTTTTT. Full variable domain (rest looked up from reference TRBV9 and TRBJ1-4): DSGVTQTPKHLITATGQRVTLRCSPRSGDLSVYWYQQSLDQGLQFLIQYYNGEERAKGNILERFSAQQFPDLHSELNLSSLELGDSALYFCASSVGGGAGEKLFFGSGTQLSVL.

This chain links TRBV5-1 with TRBJ2-5; the match to TRBD1 covers 7 bases. The germline CDR1 and CDR2 sequences are SGHRS and YFSETQ. V was pared by 3 bases and J by 4 bases, with 12 bases of the junction left unmatched. This CDR3 region has 16 residues. The CDR3, as DNA: TGCGCCAGCAGCTCCCGACAGGGCGGTGATAGAGAGACCCAGTACTTC. The encoded protein is CASSSRQGGDRETQYF.

The J gene is TRBJ1-2, the V gene TRBV6-2 or TRBV6-3, with 7 bases aligning to TRBD1. Germline loops: CDR1 MNHEY, CDR2 SVGEGT. The CDR3 covers 14 residues. Trimming at V came to 6 bases and at J to 7 bases, leaving 11 bases not matched to a gene. Written as DNA, the CDR3 is TGTGCCAGCAGCCACGCGACAGGGACGGGTGGCTACACCTTC. As protein: CASSHATGTGGYTF.

In its sample, this clone was seen a few times. V gene TRBV9 combines with J gene TRBJ1-1; D gene ambiguous. The germline V gene encodes CDR1 SGDLS and CDR2 YYNGEE. V lost 0 bases and J lost 3, with 9 bases in between. The CDR3 is made up of 14 amino acids. The DNA of the CDR3 is TGTGCCAGCAGCGTAGCTCCCGCGGACACTGAAGCTTTCTTT. Amino acid sequence: CASSVAPADTEAFF.

The chain couples TRBV5-1 to TRBJ2-5; a possible D gene is TRBD1 (6 bases). Germline CDR1 and CDR2: SGHRS and YFSETQ. The CDR3 consists of 13 residues. CDR3 loop: CANRDTEQETQYF. The CDR3 region has the DNA TGCGCAAACCGGGACACGGAACAAGAGACCCAGTACTTC.

CDR3 sequence: CASSPFGGEESPLHF. CDR3 sequence (DNA): TGCGCCAGCAGTCCGTTTGGGGGGGAGGAATCACCCCTCCACTTT. The J gene is TRBJ1-6, the V gene TRBV5-1; possibly TRBD1 for D (5 bases). Germline CDR1 reads SGHRS; CDR2 reads YFSETQ. The ends were cut back, 5 bases at V and 10 bases at J, with 19 bases in the middle. The CDR3 length is 15 residues.

This chain joins TRBV5-1 and TRBJ2-7, with no clear D. The length of the CDR3 is 15 residues. V was clipped by 0 bases and J by 4 bases, with 14 bases between them. CDR1 and CDR2 from the germline V gene are SGHRS and YFSETQ. In DNA form, the CDR3 reads TGCGCCAGCAGCTTGGGCCCCCGTAACATTTACGAGCAGTACTTC. It translates to CASSLGPRNIYEQYF.

This clone was seen only once. This chain uses TRBV19 with TRBJ1-5; TRBD1 agrees at 8 bases. Germline V gene lookup returns CDR1 LNHDA and CDR2 SQIVND (reference sequence). The V segment lost 6 bases and the J segment 2 bases; nucleotides outside the gene matches: 15. This CDR3 spans 18 amino acids. DNA of the CDR3: TGTGCCAGTAGACCGACAGGGGTTGTAGGGTTTGGCAATCAGCCCCAGCATTTT. It codes for CASRPTGVVGFGNQPQHF.

The chain combines TRBV12-3 or TRBV12-4 with TRBJ2-7; D not resolved. The germline V and J ends were trimmed by 5 bases and 2 bases, with 7 bases remaining between them. This CDR3 has 12 residues. Written as DNA, the CDR3 is TGTGCCAGCAGTCTTTATACCTACGAGCAGTACTTC. Translated: CASSLYTYEQYF.